This T cell receptor (beta chain) was sequenced in a study of T cell responses to AZD1222 COVID-19 vaccine. With 2 bases removed from V and 0 bases from J, the gap between germline ends came to 13 bases. CDR1 and CDR2 from the germline V gene are MNHEY and SVGEGT. This CDR3 has 17 amino acids. Profiling relied on immunoSEQ multiplex PCR, and the TCRdb table lists in-frame clones only, not all of them. The table shows 150,000 to 200,000 clones, with around nine tenths occurring only once. The clonotype comes from an adult who received the AZD1222 COVID-19 vaccine. J is TRBJ2-2 and V is TRBV6-2 or TRBV6-3; the D gene could be TRBD1 or TRBD2 (5 bases each). Sequenced material: peripheral blood, taken 28 days after the second AZD1222 dose. The CDR3, as DNA: TGTGCCAGCAGTTACGAGCCGGGGACCGCGAACACCGGGGAGCTGTTTTTT. The encoded protein is CASSYEPGTANTGELFF.